This TCR beta chain was recovered during a study of T cell changes during pregnancy in multiple sclerosis. Here immunoSEQ multiplex PCR was the method, and the copy in TCRdb shows in-frame clones only, minus some. The sample has over 70,000 clones, 94% seen once. The CDR3 length is 13 residues. Germline CDR1 is SGHTS and CDR2 is YDEGEE. V was clipped by 3 bases and J by 5 bases, with 10 bases between them. Sequencing was performed on peripheral blood, taken in the third trimester of pregnancy. The TCR originated in a female donor with multiple sclerosis, enrolled in a pregnancy study. The chain is built from TRBV5-8 and TRBJ2-3; D possibly corresponds to TRBD2 (6 bases). The CDR3 spells CASSSQRVDTQYF. CDR3 nucleotide sequence: TGTGCCAGCAGCTCCCAGCGGGTAGATACGCAGTATTTT.